A selection of T cell receptor beta chains follows, all from one sample in a study of blood T cell repertoires in COVID-19. Only in-frame clones appear in the TCRdb table, and some are missing; sequencing was by immunoSEQ multiplex PCR. This sample yields hundreds of thousands of clones, of which roughly nine tenths are seen a single time; roughly 3.3% belongs to the top ten. Sequencing was carried out using PBMCs or T cells enriched from blood (not recorded which). These receptors were collected from a woman aged 45-65 years in a cohort exposed to, infected with or recovered from COVID-19 (not recorded which). Both conserved end residues are part of each CDR3. D genes are given only for firm matches. Size is omitted from some rows. Given values are once, few, many or a class for expanded clones.

J gene: TRBJ1-1; V gene: TRBV5-1; D gene: TRBD1; clone size: -; CDR3 DNA: TGCGCCAGCAGCTCGCAGGGGGCGGGCGCTGAAGCTTTCTTT; CDR3 protein: CASSSQGAGAEAFF
J gene: TRBJ1-2; V gene: TRBV30; D gene: -; clone size: -; CDR3 DNA: TGTGCCTGGAGTGACCAGGGTAACTATGGCTACACCTTC; CDR3 protein: CAWSDQGNYGYTF
J gene: TRBJ2-1; V gene: TRBV5-1; D gene: TRBD2; clone size: -; CDR3 DNA: TGCGCCAGCAGCCCCAAATTCGGGGGGGCCTGGGATGAGCAGTTCTTC; CDR3 protein: CASSPKFGGAWDEQFF
J gene: TRBJ1-1; V gene: TRBV4-1; D gene: -; clone size: -; CDR3 DNA: TGCGCCAGCAGCCAAGAGGGGGCAGGGCGAATGAACACTGAAGCTTTCTTT; CDR3 protein: CASSQEGAGRMNTEAFF
J gene: TRBJ1-4; V gene: TRBV5-4; D gene: -; clone size: -; CDR3 DNA: TGTGCCAGCAGCGGTGGGCCCGCAACGGATGAAAAACTGTTTTTT; CDR3 protein: CASSGGPATDEKLFF
J gene: TRBJ1-2; V gene: TRBV10-3; D gene: TRBD1; clone size: -; CDR3 DNA: TGTGCCATCAGTATAGGACAGGGGCTGGAAGGCTACACCTTC; CDR3 protein: CAISIGQGLEGYTF
J gene: TRBJ2-1; V gene: TRBV12-5; D gene: -; clone size: -; CDR3 DNA: TGTGCTAGTGGTTTTCGCGGGGAGCAGTTCTTC; CDR3 protein: CASGFRGEQFF
J gene: TRBJ2-3; V gene: TRBV7-2; D gene: -; clone size: -; CDR3 DNA: TGTGCCAGCAGCTTAGCGCTTCTGCGGGCCTCCACAGATACGCAGTATTTT; CDR3 protein: CASSLALLRASTDTQYF
J gene: TRBJ2-7; V gene: TRBV6-2/TRBV6-3; D gene: -; clone size: -; CDR3 DNA: TGTGCCAGCAGTTCGCGGTGGGGCATTATAGAATACGAGCAGTACTTC; CDR3 protein: CASSSRWGIIEYEQYF
J gene: TRBJ1-1; V gene: TRBV10-3; D gene: TRBD1; clone size: -; CDR3 DNA: TGTGCCATCAGCGGGGGACAGGGAGCTGAAGCTTTCTTT; CDR3 protein: CAISGGQGAEAFF
J gene: TRBJ1-1; V gene: TRBV4-3; D gene: -; clone size: few; CDR3 DNA: TGCGCCAGCAGCCAAACAGGGCTAAGGCTTTCGGGGAACACTGAAGCTTTCTTT; CDR3 protein: CASSQTGLRLSGNTEAFF
J gene: TRBJ1-2; V gene: TRBV30; D gene: -; clone size: -; CDR3 DNA: TGTGCCTGGAGAAAGGAGAGACTCCTAGCTAACTATGGCTACACCTTC; CDR3 protein: CAWRKERLLANYGYTF
J gene: TRBJ2-3; V gene: TRBV3-1/TRBV3-2; D gene: TRBD2; clone size: -; CDR3 DNA: TGTGCCAGCAGCCAACTATCGGGGCTAGCGGGGGGCTCCTTTTTGGATACGCAGTATTTT; CDR3 protein: CASSQLSGLAGGSFLDTQYF
J gene: TRBJ2-1; V gene: TRBV15; D gene: -; clone size: -; CDR3 DNA: TGTGCCACCAGCAGAGACTCATCTAGCAGGAATGAGCAGTTCTTC; CDR3 protein: CATSRDSSSRNEQFF
J gene: TRBJ2-2; V gene: TRBV6-6; D gene: -; clone size: -; CDR3 DNA: TGTGCCAGCAGCAGGGATACGAACACCGGGGAGCTGTTTTTT; CDR3 protein: CASSRDTNTGELFF
J gene: TRBJ2-2; V gene: TRBV4-1; D gene: TRBD1; clone size: -; CDR3 DNA: TGCGCCAGCAGCCAATTACAGGGGATCGGGGTGAACACCGGGGAGCTGTTTTTT; CDR3 protein: CASSQLQGIGVNTGELFF
J gene: TRBJ2-3; V gene: TRBV5-1; D gene: TRBD1; clone size: -; CDR3 DNA: TGCGCCAGCCGGGACAGTTTCACAGATACGCAGTATTTT; CDR3 protein: CASRDSFTDTQYF
J gene: TRBJ1-1; V gene: TRBV2; D gene: -; clone size: -; CDR3 DNA: TGTGCCAGCAGTGAGGGGAGGGTGAACACTGAAGCTTTCTTT; CDR3 protein: CASSEGRVNTEAFF
J gene: TRBJ1-6; V gene: TRBV6-6; D gene: -; clone size: -; CDR3 DNA: TGTGCCAGCAGTTACTCCCGGGGGGCCGGTTCACCCCTCCACTTT; CDR3 protein: CASSYSRGAGSPLHF
J gene: TRBJ1-6; V gene: TRBV4-1; D gene: TRBD1; clone size: -; CDR3 DNA: TGCGCCAGCAGCCCTGGGACAGGGGACGATTCACCCCTCCACTTT; CDR3 protein: CASSPGTGDDSPLHF
J gene: TRBJ2-7; V gene: TRBV24-1; D gene: TRBD2; clone size: -; CDR3 DNA: TGTGCCACCAGTGAATCGTCTCGTAGCGGGGGGTCCTCCTACGAGCAGTACTTC; CDR3 protein: CATSESSRSGGSSYEQYF
J gene: TRBJ2-3; V gene: TRBV6-5; D gene: -; clone size: -; CDR3 DNA: TGTGCCAGCTCTCAAACCAGGGCCACAGATACGCAGTATTTT; CDR3 protein: CASSQTRATDTQYF
J gene: TRBJ2-7; V gene: TRBV4-3; D gene: -; clone size: -; CDR3 DNA: TGCGCCAGCAGCCAAGGGGCGGGAAGGGCCTACGAGCAGTACTTC; CDR3 protein: CASSQGAGRAYEQYF
J gene: TRBJ1-5; V gene: TRBV28; D gene: TRBD1; clone size: few; CDR3 DNA: TGTGCCAGCAGGAGAATCGGACAGGGGGGCAATCAGCCCCAGCATTTT; CDR3 protein: CASRRIGQGGNQPQHF
J gene: TRBJ1-2; V gene: TRBV7-2; D gene: -; clone size: -; CDR3 DNA: TGTGCCAGCAGCTTTCGGGGAGGGATGGAGGGTGGCTACACCTTC; CDR3 protein: CASSFRGGMEGGYTF
J gene: TRBJ1-2; V gene: TRBV6-2/TRBV6-3; D gene: TRBD1; clone size: -; CDR3 DNA: TGTGCCAGCAGTCTGACAGGGTTCGGAGGCTACACCTTC; CDR3 protein: CASSLTGFGGYTF
J gene: TRBJ1-4; V gene: TRBV2; D gene: -; clone size: -; CDR3 DNA: TGTGCCAGCAGTCAAGACCTGGGCAATGAAAAACTGTTTTTT; CDR3 protein: CASSQDLGNEKLFF
J gene: TRBJ1-5; V gene: TRBV6-6; D gene: -; clone size: -; CDR3 DNA: TGTGCCAGCAGTCAGGCGGCAGGGGCTCGCAATCAGCCCCAGCATTTT; CDR3 protein: CASSQAAGARNQPQHF
J gene: TRBJ2-1; V gene: TRBV7-9; D gene: TRBD2; clone size: -; CDR3 DNA: TGTGCCAGCAGCTTAACGCTAGCGGGATACAATGAGCAGTTCTTC; CDR3 protein: CASSLTLAGYNEQFF
J gene: TRBJ1-3; V gene: TRBV3-1/TRBV3-2; D gene: -; clone size: -; CDR3 DNA: TGTGCCAGCAGCCAAGTTCATTTCCCCCCACACTCTGGAAACACCATATATTTT; CDR3 protein: CASSQVHFPPHSGNTIYF
J gene: TRBJ2-3; V gene: TRBV5-4; D gene: -; clone size: -; CDR3 DNA: TGTGCCAGCAGCTTGGCTGGGCGCCAAAGCACAGATACGCAGTATTTT; CDR3 protein: CASSLAGRQSTDTQYF
J gene: TRBJ1-4; V gene: TRBV7-2; D gene: -; clone size: -; CDR3 DNA: TGTGCCAGCAGCTTACGGGGGGCTAATGAAAAACTGTTTTTT; CDR3 protein: CASSLRGANEKLFF
J gene: TRBJ1-6; V gene: TRBV18; D gene: TRBD1; clone size: few; CDR3 DNA: TGTGCCAGCTCACCAGGAGGGACAGACTATAATTCACCCCTCCACTTT; CDR3 protein: CASSPGGTDYNSPLHF
J gene: TRBJ2-1; V gene: TRBV7-9; D gene: TRBD2; clone size: -; CDR3 DNA: TGTGCCAGCAGCCGAGCGTCGTATTCTAGCGGGGGGGCTAACGAGCAGTTCTTC; CDR3 protein: CASSRASYSSGGANEQFF
J gene: TRBJ1-1; V gene: TRBV27; D gene: -; clone size: -; CDR3 DNA: TGTGCCAGCAGAAAACAGGGGAACACTGAAGCTTTCTTT; CDR3 protein: CASRKQGNTEAFF
J gene: TRBJ2-7; V gene: TRBV6-1; D gene: TRBD1; clone size: -; CDR3 DNA: TGTGCCAGCAGTGAAGCGCTGTGGGACAGGGCGTCCTACGAGCAGTACTTC; CDR3 protein: CASSEALWDRASYEQYF
J gene: TRBJ2-3; V gene: TRBV5-1; D gene: -; clone size: -; CDR3 DNA: TGCGCCAGCAGCTTTGGGGGCAGCACAGATACGCAGTATTTT; CDR3 protein: CASSFGGSTDTQYF
J gene: TRBJ2-3; V gene: TRBV7-2; D gene: -; clone size: -; CDR3 DNA: TGTGCCAGCAGCTTAGGCGTTAACGTGAACACAGATACGCAGTATTTT; CDR3 protein: CASSLGVNVNTDTQYF
J gene: TRBJ1-5; V gene: TRBV6-1; D gene: TRBD1; clone size: few; CDR3 DNA: TGTGCCAGCAGTGACAGGGGGCAGCGCAATCAGCCCCAGCATTTT; CDR3 protein: CASSDRGQRNQPQHF
J gene: TRBJ2-7; V gene: TRBV7-9; D gene: -; clone size: -; CDR3 DNA: TGTGCCAGCAGCTTAATGCGGGGAGGCGAGCAGTACTTC; CDR3 protein: CASSLMRGGEQYF
J gene: TRBJ2-7; V gene: TRBV19; D gene: TRBD2; clone size: -; CDR3 DNA: TGTGCCAGTAGTATAGATAACGGGGGGTACGAGCAGTACTTC; CDR3 protein: CASSIDNGGYEQYF